One sample yielded the 25 T cell receptor beta chains listed below, sequenced in a study of blood T cell repertoires in COVID-19. Clones were sequenced by immunoSEQ multiplex PCR, and TCRdb holds only the in-frame ones, with some missing. The data show roughly 150,000 clones, roughly 89% seen once. Sequenced input: peripheral blood. Every receptor here comes from a man aged 60-69 years with active or convalescent COVID-19.

This clone appeared a few times. The chain links TRBV24-1 to TRBJ1-5; TRBD1 matches at 7 bases. The CDR3 is 15 residues long. With 3 bases clipped from V and 9 bases from J, the junction kept 10 bases outside the gene matches. CDR1 is KGHDR and CDR2 is SFDVKD in the germline V gene. CDR3: CATSDPAQGKWPQHF. The CDR3 coding sequence is TGTGCCACCAGTGATCCCGCACAGGGGAAATGGCCCCAGCATTTT.

This chain uses TRBV28 with TRBJ2-1; the match to TRBD1 covers 8 bases. The V gene's germline CDR1 is MDHEN and CDR2 SYDVKM. The CDR3 contains 14 residues. The junction had 8 bases not matched to a gene; V was cut back by 3 bases and J by 10 bases. Here the CDR3 reads CASSFRDRQGEQFF. The CDR3, as DNA: TGTGCCAGCAGTTTCAGGGACAGGCAAGGGGAGCAGTTCTTC.

This clone was recorded once. The chain links TRBV7-6 to TRBJ1-3; 7 bases align to TRBD1. The V and J ends lost 4 bases and 4 bases, in that order; junction bases with no gene match: 4. The CDR3 sequence is 14 residues long. Looked up from germline, CDR1 is SGHVS and CDR2 is FNYEAQ. The CDR3 DNA reads as TGTGCCAGCAGCTCTTCGACAGGGGGAAACACCATATATTTT. Its translation is CASSSSTGGNTIYF.

The rearrangement links TRBV30 to TRBJ2-5, with TRBD2 as a possible D gene (5 bases). Germline-derived CDR1 and CDR2 are GTSNPN and SVGIG (reference sequence). V lost 7 bases, J lost 5 bases, and 14 bases lay in between. The CDR3 has 12 residues. For the CDR3, the DNA is TGTGCCTCCGAATTCGGCGGGGAGACCCAGTACTTC. It is translated as CASEFGGETQYF.

V usage is TRBV28 and J usage is TRBJ1-5, with 8 bases fitting TRBD1. V lost 5 bases and J lost 3; bases outside the gene matches: 9. CDR3 length equals 16 residues. Germline V gives CDR1 MDHEN, CDR2 SYDVKM. The CDR3 here is CASSPSGQEHNQPQHF. Here the CDR3 DNA reads TGTGCCAGCAGTCCATCGGGACAGGAGCACAATCAGCCCCAGCATTTT.

CDR3 DNA sequence: TGCAGCGCCGGCTCCACGGGACAGGGGTACACCGGGGAGCTGTTTTTT. Its translation is CSAGSTGQGYTGELFF. This chain connects TRBV29-1 to TRBJ2-2; TRBD1 agrees at 10 bases. V was pared by 7 bases and J by 3 bases, with 11 bases of the junction left unmatched. Per germline, CDR1 SQVTM and CDR2 ANQGSEA. This CDR3 is 16 amino acids long.

This clone was observed a handful of times. V gene TRBV27 combines with J gene TRBJ2-5; D might be TRBD1 (6 bases). There are 15 residues in the CDR3. Germline loops: CDR1 MNHEY, CDR2 SMNVEV (reference sequence). The V and J ends lost 7 bases and 3 bases respectively, with 18 bases between them. This CDR3 reads CASTRSGQYKETQYF. CDR3 nucleotide sequence: TGTGCCAGCACACGAAGCGGACAGTATAAAGAGACCCAGTACTTC.

V and J are TRBV9 and TRBJ2-5; D perhaps matches TRBD2 (6 bases). Per the germline V gene, CDR1 is SGDLS and CDR2 is YYNGEE. The V and J ends lost 6 bases and 1 base respectively, with 16 bases between them. The CDR3 loop spans 15 amino acids. CDR3 sequence reads: CASNPSGGSQETQYF. CDR3 coding DNA: TGTGCCAGCAACCCCTCCGGAGGGTCCCAAGAGACCCAGTACTTC. Variable domain in full (rest from reference TRBV9 and TRBJ2-5): DSGVTQTPKHLITATGQRVTLRCSPRSGDLSVYWYQQSLDQGLQFLIQYYNGEERAKGNILERFSAQQFPDLHSELNLSSLELGDSALYFCASNPSGGSQETQYFGPGTRLLVL.

The CDR3 is CAIRATGSNQPQHF. The CDR3, as DNA: TGTGCCATCAGGGCGACAGGGAGCAATCAGCCCCAGCATTTT. The gene calls are TRBV10-3 and TRBJ1-5, with 7 positions matching TRBD1. Germline values: CDR1 ENHRY, CDR2 SYGVKD. V lost 6 bases, J lost 1 base, and 3 bases stayed unmatched. The CDR3 has 14 residues.

V gene TRBV25-1 combines with J gene TRBJ2-5; weak D call: TRBD2 (5 bases). The CDR3 has 13 amino acids. From germline, CDR1 is MGHDK and CDR2 SYGVNS. The V end lost 2 bases, the J end lost 5 bases, and 9 bases lay between the germline ends. As DNA, the CDR3 is TGTGCCAGCAGTGAAACTAGTGTGGAGACCCAGTACTTC. Translated, it gives CASSETSVETQYF.

The chain combines TRBV5-1 with TRBJ2-1; 10 nucleotides align to TRBD2. The germline CDR1 and CDR2 sequences are SGHRS and YFSETQ. Trimming cost V 1 base and J 8 bases; bases outside gene matches: 3. The CDR3 is 14 residues long. The CDR3 DNA reads TGCGCCAGCAGCTTGCCTAGCGGGAGATATGAGCAGTTCTTC. Translated, it gives CASSLPSGRYEQFF.

V and J are TRBV5-6 and TRBJ2-7, with 10 bases lining up with TRBD1. CDR1 is SGHDT and CDR2 is YYEEEE in the germline V gene. The CDR3 consists of 16 residues. Germline trimming cut 3 bases from V and 4 bases from J; bases unmatched to any gene: 10. The CDR3 sequence: CASSSDRGERWYEQYF. CDR3 DNA: TGTGCCAGCAGCTCGGACAGGGGGGAAAGGTGGTACGAGCAGTACTTC.

The chain has TRBV7-9 and TRBJ2-2; 7 bases map to TRBD2. Germline loops: CDR1 SEHNR, CDR2 FQNEAQ (reference sequence). The junction had 8 bases not matched to a gene; V was cut back by 3 bases and J by 1 base. The CDR3 contains 17 residues. The CDR3 is CASSFGGLSKNTGELFF. The CDR3 bases are TGTGCCAGCAGCTTCGGGGGGTTGAGTAAGAACACCGGGGAGCTGTTTTTT.

V is TRBV19 and J is TRBJ1-6; weak D call: TRBD1 (5 bases). The germline V gene has CDR1 LNHDA and CDR2 SQIVND (reference sequence). V was clipped by 10 bases and J by 14 bases, with 21 bases between them. The CDR3 spans 13 residues. The CDR3 here is CATSEGGVKALHF. The DNA for the CDR3 is TGTGCCACCTCGGAGGGAGGGGTCAAAGCCCTCCACTTT.

Notes on this clone: The identical CDR3 is also encoded by other nucleotide sequences in the sample. V usage is TRBV2 and J usage is TRBJ2-7; D unresolved. Trimming stripped 4 bases from V and 4 bases from J, with 5 bases between. This CDR3 has 11 residues. Germline V gene data show CDR1 as SNHLY and CDR2 as FYNNEI. CDR3 amino acids: CASSVSYEQYF. CDR3 nucleotides: TGTGCCAGCAGTGTGAGTTACGAGCAGTACTTC. The complete variable domain, with remaining parts taken from reference TRBV2 and TRBJ2-7, reads EPEVTQTPSHQVTQMGQEVILRCVPISNHLYFYWYRQILGQKVEFLVSFYNNEISEKSEIFDDQFSVERPDGSNFTLKIRSTKLEDSAMYFCASSVSYEQYFGPGTRLTVT.

The V and J genes are TRBV18 and TRBJ2-3; 9 positions agree with TRBD2. The V segment lost 3 bases and the J segment 4 bases; nucleotides outside the gene matches: 20. The CDR3 is made up of 20 amino acids. Germline V gives CDR1 KGHSH, CDR2 LQKENI. DNA for the CDR3: TGTGCCAGCTCACCCGTCTCGGTGCTAGCGGGAAGGCGGACGGCAGATACGCAGTATTTT. Amino acid sequence: CASSPVSVLAGRRTADTQYF. Full variable domain (outside the CDR3, taken from reference TRBV18 and TRBJ2-3): NAGVMQNPRHLVRRRGQEARLRCSPMKGHSHVYWYRQLPEEGLKFMVYLQKENIIDESGMPKERFSAEFPKEGPSILRIQQVVRGDSAAYFCASSPVSVLAGRRTADTQYFGPGTRLTVL.

This chain connects TRBV7-2 to TRBJ2-7; TRBD1 aligns across 9 bases. This CDR3 is built from 15 residues. CDR1 is SGHTA, CDR2 FQGNSA, per germline. Trimming took 1 base from V and 4 from J; bases not matched to a gene: 5. CDR3 sequence: CASSLGTGGGYEQYF. The CDR3 DNA follows: TGTGCCAGCAGCTTAGGAACAGGGGGCGGGTACGAGCAGTACTTC.

The chain links TRBV7-3 to TRBJ1-1, with D uncertain. The CDR3 is 13 residues long. V dropped 5 bases and J dropped 5 bases, with 12 bases sitting between them. Germline assignment: CDR1 SGHTA and CDR2 FQGTGA. This chain's CDR3 is CASSQGRGTEAFF. The DNA of the CDR3 is TGTGCCAGCAGCCAAGGCAGAGGGACTGAAGCTTTCTTT.

The chain links TRBV29-1 to TRBJ1-1, with TRBD1 identical over 7 bases. V shed 4 bases and J 2 bases; nucleotides not matched to a gene: 4. This CDR3 comprises 13 residues. Germline lookup yields CDR1 SQVTM and CDR2 ANQGSEA. This CDR3 is CSVGRGGNTEAFF. In DNA, the CDR3 is TGCAGCGTTGGAAGAGGGGGCAACACTGAAGCTTTCTTT.

The V gene is TRBV6-2 or TRBV6-3, the J gene TRBJ2-7; 9 positions agree with TRBD1. CDR3 size: 16 residues. The trim removed 6 bases at V and 6 bases at J, leaving 15 bases unmatched. The germline V gene has CDR1 MNHEY and CDR2 SVGEGT. The CDR3 nucleotides are TGTGCCAGCAGCCAACCAGGGACAGGGAGATACGGCGAGCAGTACTTC. This translates into CASSQPGTGRYGEQYF.

This clone has a handful of counts. V gene TRBV30 combines with J gene TRBJ1-1; no firm D call. CDR1 is GTSNPN and CDR2 is SVGIG in the germline V gene (reference sequence). Trimming removed 2 bases from V and 1 base from J, with 5 bases in between. This CDR3 is built from 12 residues. DNA of the CDR3: TGTGCCTGGAGTCAACAGAACACTGAAGCTTTCTTT. As protein: CAWSQQNTEAFF.

J is TRBJ2-1 and V is TRBV12-3 or TRBV12-4; D unclear. CDR3 length equals 12 residues. V was shortened by 5 bases and J by 6 bases, with 8 bases between the two germline ends. CDR3 DNA sequence: TGTGCCAGCAGTCTGTCCCCCAATGAGCAGTTCTTC. It codes for CASSLSPNEQFF.

The chain is built from TRBV7-9 and TRBJ1-1, with D perhaps TRBD1 (6 bases). The CDR3 is 16 residues long. Trimming stripped 5 bases from V and 1 base from J, with 17 bases between. CDR1 SEHNR and CDR2 FQNEAQ come from the germline V gene (reference sequence). The CDR3 protein is CASSPSQRGGNTEAFF. The DNA of the CDR3 is TGTGCCAGCAGCCCATCACAAAGGGGGGGGAACACTGAAGCTTTCTTT.

This clone was recorded only once. The gene calls are TRBV6-5 and TRBJ2-1; a weak D match, TRBD1 (5 bases). From germline, CDR1 is MNHEY and CDR2 SVGAGI. This CDR3 has 15 amino acids. The V end was cut by 2 bases, the J end by 6 bases, with 14 bases between. The CDR3 nucleotides are TGTGCCAGCAGTTACGGGGCCCAAGCCGGCAATGAGCAGTTCTTC. Translating gives CASSYGAQAGNEQFF.

The J gene is TRBJ2-1, the V gene TRBV6-2 or TRBV6-3; 7 positions agree with TRBD1. CDR1 is MNHEY and CDR2 is SVGEGT in the germline V gene. The length of the CDR3 is 15 residues. After removal of 4 bases from V and 3 bases from J, the junction contained 6 bases not matched to a gene. The CDR3 DNA reads TGTGCCAGCAGTTCCCCGAGACAGGGCTACAATGAGCAGTTCTTC. Translating it yields CASSSPRQGYNEQFF.